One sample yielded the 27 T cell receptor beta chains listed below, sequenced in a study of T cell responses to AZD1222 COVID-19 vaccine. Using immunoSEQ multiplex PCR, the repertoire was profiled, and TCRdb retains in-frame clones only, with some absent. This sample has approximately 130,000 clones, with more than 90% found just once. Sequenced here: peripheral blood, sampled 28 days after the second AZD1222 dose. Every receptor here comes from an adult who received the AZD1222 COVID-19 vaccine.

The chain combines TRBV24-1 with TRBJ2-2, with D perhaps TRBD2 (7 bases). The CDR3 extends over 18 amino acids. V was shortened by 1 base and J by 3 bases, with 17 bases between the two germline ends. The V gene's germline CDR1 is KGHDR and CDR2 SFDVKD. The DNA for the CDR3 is TGTGCCACCAGTGATTTAGGGCGGGGGCTATTGGACACCGGGGAGCTGTTTTTT. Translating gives CATSDLGRGLLDTGELFF.

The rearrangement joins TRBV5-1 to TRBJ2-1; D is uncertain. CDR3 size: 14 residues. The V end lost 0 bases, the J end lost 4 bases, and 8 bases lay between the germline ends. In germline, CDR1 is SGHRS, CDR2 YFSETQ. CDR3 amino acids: CASSLGAGYNEQFF. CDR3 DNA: TGCGCCAGCAGCTTGGGAGCAGGATACAATGAGCAGTTCTTC. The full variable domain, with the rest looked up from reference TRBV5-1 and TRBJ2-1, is KAGVTQTPRYLIKTRGQQVTLSCSPISGHRSVSWYQQTPGQGLQFLFEYFSETQRNKGNFPGRFSGRQFSNSRSEMNVSTLELGDSALYLCASSLGAGYNEQFFGPGTRLTVL.

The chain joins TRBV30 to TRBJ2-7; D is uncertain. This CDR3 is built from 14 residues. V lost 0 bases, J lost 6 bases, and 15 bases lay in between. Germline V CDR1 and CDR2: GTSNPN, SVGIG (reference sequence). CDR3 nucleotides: TGTGCCTGGAGTGTAGCATCTACTTCTGGCGAGCAGTACTTC. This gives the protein CAWSVASTSGEQYF.

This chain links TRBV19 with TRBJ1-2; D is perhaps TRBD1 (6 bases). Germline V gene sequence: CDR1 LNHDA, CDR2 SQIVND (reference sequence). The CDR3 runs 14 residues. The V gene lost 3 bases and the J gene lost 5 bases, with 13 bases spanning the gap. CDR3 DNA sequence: TGTGCCAGTAGTATCGGGGGCAAACTTTATGGCTACACCTTC. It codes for CASSIGGKLYGYTF.

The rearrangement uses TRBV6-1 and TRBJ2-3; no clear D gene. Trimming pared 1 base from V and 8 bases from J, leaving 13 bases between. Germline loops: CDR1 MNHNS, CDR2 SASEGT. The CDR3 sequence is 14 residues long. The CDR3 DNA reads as TGTGCCAGCAGTGAAGGGACCGCGTACGGTACGCAGTATTTT. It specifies CASSEGTAYGTQYF.

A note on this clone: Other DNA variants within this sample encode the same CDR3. DNA for the CDR3: TGTGCCAGCAGCCACGACAGATACTCTGGAAACACCATATATTTT. Translating it yields CASSHDRYSGNTIYF. The chain employs TRBV14 and TRBJ1-3; TRBD1 might be the D (5 bases). Germline CDR1 SGHDN, CDR2 FVKESK. V shed 3 bases and J shed 0 bases, with 9 bases lying between them. The CDR3 runs 15 residues.

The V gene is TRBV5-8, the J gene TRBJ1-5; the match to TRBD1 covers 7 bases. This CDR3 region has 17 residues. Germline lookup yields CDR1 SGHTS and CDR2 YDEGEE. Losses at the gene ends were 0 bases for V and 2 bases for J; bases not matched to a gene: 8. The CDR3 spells CASSLGMDRRGNQPQHF. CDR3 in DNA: TGTGCCAGCAGCTTGGGAATGGACAGGCGCGGCAATCAGCCCCAGCATTTT.

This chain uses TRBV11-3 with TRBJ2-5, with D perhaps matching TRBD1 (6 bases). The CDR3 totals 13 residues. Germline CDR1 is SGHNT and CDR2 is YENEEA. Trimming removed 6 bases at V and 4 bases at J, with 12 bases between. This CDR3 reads CASSRGQRETQYF. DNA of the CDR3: TGTGCCAGCAGTCGTGGACAGAGAGAGACCCAGTACTTC.

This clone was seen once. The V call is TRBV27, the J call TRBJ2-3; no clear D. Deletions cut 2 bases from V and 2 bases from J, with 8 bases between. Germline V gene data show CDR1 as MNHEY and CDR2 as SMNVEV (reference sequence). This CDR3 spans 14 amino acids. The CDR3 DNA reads TGTGCCAGCAGTTTACAGGCCATCACAGATACGCAGTATTTT. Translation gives CASSLQAITDTQYF.

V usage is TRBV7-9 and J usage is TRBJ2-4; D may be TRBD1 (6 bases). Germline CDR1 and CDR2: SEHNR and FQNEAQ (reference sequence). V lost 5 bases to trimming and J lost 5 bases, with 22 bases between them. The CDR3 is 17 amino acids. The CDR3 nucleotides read TGTGCCAGCAGCCAAGGTTTCAGGGGCGCCCCGGAAAACATTCAGTACTTC. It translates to CASSQGFRGAPENIQYF.

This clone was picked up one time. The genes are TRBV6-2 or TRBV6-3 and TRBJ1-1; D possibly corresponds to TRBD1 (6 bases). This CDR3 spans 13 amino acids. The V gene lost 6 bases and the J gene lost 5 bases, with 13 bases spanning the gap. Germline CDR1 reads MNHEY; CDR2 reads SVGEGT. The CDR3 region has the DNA TGTGCCAGCAGCAAACAGGGTGGAACTGAAGCTTTCTTT. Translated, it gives CASSKQGGTEAFF.

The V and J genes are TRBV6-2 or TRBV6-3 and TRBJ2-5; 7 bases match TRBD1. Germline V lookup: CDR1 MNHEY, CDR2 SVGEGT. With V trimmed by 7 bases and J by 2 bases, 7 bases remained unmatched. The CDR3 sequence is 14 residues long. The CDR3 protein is CASTPGGTQETQYF. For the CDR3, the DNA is TGTGCCAGCACCCCAGGGGGTACACAAGAGACCCAGTACTTC.

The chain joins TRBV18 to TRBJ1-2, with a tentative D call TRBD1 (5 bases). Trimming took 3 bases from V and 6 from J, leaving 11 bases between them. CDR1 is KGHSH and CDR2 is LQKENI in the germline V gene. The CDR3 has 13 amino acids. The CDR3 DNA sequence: TGTGCCAGCTCACCGGACAAGGAACATGGCTACACCTTC. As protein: CASSPDKEHGYTF.

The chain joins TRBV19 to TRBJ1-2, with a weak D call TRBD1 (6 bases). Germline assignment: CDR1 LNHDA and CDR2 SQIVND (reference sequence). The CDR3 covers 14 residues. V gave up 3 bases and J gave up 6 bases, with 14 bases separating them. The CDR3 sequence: CASSMSQGHDGYTF. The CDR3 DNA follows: TGTGCCAGTAGTATGAGCCAGGGGCACGATGGCTACACCTTC.

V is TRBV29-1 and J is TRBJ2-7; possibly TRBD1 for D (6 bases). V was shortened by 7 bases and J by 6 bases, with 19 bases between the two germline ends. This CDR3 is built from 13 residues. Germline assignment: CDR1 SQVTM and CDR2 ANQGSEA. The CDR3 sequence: CSARDTGQPEQYF. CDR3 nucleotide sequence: TGCAGCGCTCGGGACACCGGACAGCCCGAGCAGTACTTC.

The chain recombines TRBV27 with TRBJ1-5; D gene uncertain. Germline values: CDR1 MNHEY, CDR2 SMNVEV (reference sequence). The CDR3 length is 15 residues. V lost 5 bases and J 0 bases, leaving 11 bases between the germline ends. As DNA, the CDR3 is TGTGCCAGCAGTCCGAGGGTATATAGCAATCAGCCCCAGCATTTT. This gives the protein CASSPRVYSNQPQHF.

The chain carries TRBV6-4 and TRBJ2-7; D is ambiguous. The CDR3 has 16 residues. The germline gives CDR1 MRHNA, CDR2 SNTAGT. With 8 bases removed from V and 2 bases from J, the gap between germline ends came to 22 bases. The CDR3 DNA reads TGTGCCAGCCAAAGGATGGGATCACCTCAGACCTACGAGCAGTACTTC. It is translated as CASQRMGSPQTYEQYF.

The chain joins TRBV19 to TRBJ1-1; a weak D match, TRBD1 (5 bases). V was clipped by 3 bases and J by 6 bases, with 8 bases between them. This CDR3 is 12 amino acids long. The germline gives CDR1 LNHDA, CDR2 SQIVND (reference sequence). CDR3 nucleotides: TGTGCCAGTAGTATTTGGGGGGCTGAAGCTTTCTTT. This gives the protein CASSIWGAEAFF.

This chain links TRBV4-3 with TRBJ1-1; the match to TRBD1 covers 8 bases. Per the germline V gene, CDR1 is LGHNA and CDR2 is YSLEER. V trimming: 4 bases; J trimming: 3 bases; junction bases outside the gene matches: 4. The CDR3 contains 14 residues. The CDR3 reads CASSRGQGDTEAFF. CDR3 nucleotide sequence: TGCGCCAGCAGCCGTGGACAGGGCGACACTGAAGCTTTCTTT.

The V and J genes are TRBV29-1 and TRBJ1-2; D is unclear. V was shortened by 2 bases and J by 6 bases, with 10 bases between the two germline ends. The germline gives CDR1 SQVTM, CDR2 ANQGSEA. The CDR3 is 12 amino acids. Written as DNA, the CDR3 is TGCAGCGTTGAATCAAATTTCCATGGCTACACCTTC. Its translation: CSVESNFHGYTF.

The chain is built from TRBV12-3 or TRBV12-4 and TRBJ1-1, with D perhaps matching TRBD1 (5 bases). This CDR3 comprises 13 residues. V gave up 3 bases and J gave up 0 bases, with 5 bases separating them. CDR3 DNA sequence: TGTGCCAGCAGTTTCAGGGTGAACACTGAAGCTTTCTTT. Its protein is CASSFRVNTEAFF.

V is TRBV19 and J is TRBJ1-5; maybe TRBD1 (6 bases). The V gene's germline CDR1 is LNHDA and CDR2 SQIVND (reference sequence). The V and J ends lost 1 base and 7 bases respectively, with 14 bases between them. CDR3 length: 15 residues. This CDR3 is CASSIGLQGGQPQHF. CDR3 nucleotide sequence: TGTGCCAGTAGTATAGGACTACAGGGAGGCCAGCCCCAGCATTTT.

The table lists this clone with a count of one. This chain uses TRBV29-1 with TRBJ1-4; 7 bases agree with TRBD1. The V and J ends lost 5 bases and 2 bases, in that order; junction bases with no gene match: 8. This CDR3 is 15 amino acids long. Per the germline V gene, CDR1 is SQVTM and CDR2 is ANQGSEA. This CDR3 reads CSVSDPTGTNEKLFF. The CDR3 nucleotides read TGCAGCGTTTCCGACCCGACAGGGACTAATGAAAAACTGTTTTTT.

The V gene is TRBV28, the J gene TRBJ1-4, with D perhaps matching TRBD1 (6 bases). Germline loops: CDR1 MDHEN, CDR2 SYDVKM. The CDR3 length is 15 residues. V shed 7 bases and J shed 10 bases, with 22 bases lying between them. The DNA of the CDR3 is TGTGCCAGCACAAATGGGGGAAGCAGGGGTGCAAAACTGTTTTTT. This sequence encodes CASTNGGSRGAKLFF.

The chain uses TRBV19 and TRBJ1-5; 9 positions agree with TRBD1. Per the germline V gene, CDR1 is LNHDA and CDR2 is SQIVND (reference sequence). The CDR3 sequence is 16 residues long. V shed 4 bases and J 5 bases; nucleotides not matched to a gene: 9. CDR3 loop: CASSTAGTGIHQPQHF. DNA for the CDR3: TGTGCCAGTAGTACAGCCGGGACAGGGATTCATCAGCCCCAGCATTTT. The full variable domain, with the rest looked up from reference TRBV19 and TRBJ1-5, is DGGITQSPKYLFRKEGQNVTLSCEQNLNHDAMYWYRQDPGQGLRLIYYSQIVNDFQKGDIAEGYSVSREKKESFPLTVTSAQKNPTAFYLCASSTAGTGIHQPQHFGDGTRLSIL.

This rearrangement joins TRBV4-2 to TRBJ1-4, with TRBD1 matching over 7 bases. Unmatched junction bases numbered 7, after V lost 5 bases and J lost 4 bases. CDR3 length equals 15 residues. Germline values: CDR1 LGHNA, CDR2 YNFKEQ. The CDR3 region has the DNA TGTGCCAGCAGCGTTGGGACAGCCGATAATGAAAAACTGTTTTTT. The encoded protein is CASSVGTADNEKLFF.

The CDR3 is CASSLRGGYSGNTIYF. DNA for the CDR3: TGTGCCAGCAGCCTCCGGGGAGGGTACTCTGGAAACACCATATATTTT. V is TRBV11-3 and J is TRBJ1-3, with D unclear. Trimming left V 5 bases short and J 0 bases short, with 14 bases between. The CDR3 totals 16 residues. Germline V CDR1 and CDR2: SGHNT, YENEEA.